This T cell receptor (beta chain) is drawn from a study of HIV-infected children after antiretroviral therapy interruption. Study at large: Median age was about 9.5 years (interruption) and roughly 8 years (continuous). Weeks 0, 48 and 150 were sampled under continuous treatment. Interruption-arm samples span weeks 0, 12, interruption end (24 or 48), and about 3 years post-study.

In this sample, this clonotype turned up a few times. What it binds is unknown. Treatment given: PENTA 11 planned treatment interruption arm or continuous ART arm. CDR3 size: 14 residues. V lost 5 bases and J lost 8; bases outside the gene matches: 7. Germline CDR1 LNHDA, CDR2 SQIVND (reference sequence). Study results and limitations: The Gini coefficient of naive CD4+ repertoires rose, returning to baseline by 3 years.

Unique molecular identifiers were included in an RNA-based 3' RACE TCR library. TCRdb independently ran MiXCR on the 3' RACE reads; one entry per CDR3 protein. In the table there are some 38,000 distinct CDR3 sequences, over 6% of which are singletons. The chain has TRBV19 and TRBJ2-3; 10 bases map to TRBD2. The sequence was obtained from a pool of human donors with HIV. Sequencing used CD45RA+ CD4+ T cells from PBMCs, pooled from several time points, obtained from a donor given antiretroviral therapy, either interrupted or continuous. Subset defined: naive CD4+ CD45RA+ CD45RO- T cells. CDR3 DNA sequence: TGTGCCAGTAGTGGGCTAGCGGGAGTGGGTACGCAGTATTTT. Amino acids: CASSGLAGVGTQYF.